A single sample is the source of the 25 T cell receptor beta chains below, sequenced in a study of T cell responses to AZD1222 COVID-19 vaccine. Some clones are missing from TCRdb's copy, which holds only in-frame ones; the method was immunoSEQ multiplex PCR. The sample lists roughly 140,000 clones; 85% to 95% were seen once. This material consisted of peripheral blood, taken on day 0 of AZD1222 vaccination. These TCRs come from an adult in good health.

V gene TRBV7-6 combines with J gene TRBJ2-1, with TRBD2 matching over 9 bases. The CDR3 sequence is 16 residues long. Germline CDR1 and CDR2: SGHVS and FNYEAQ. V trimming: 1 base; J trimming: 8 bases; junction bases outside the gene matches: 9. Written as DNA, the CDR3 is TGTGCCAGCAGCTTAGGGGGCGGGAGGGCCCTCGATGAGCAGTTCTTC. This encodes CASSLGGGRALDEQFF.

This chain joins TRBV30 and TRBJ1-1; D is unclear. The CDR3 covers 12 residues. Germline CDR1 and CDR2: GTSNPN and SVGIG (reference sequence). The germline V and J ends were trimmed by 3 bases and 0 bases, with 5 bases remaining between them. Here the CDR3 DNA reads TGTGCCTGGAGCGAAGTGAACACTGAAGCTTTCTTT. Its translation: CAWSEVNTEAFF. The whole variable domain, remainder taken from reference TRBV30 and TRBJ1-1, is SQTIHQWPATLVQPVGSPLSLECTVEGTSNPNLYWYRQAAGRGLQLLFYSVGIGQISSEVPQNLSASRPQDRQFILSSKKLLLSDSGFYLCAWSEVNTEAFFGQGTRLTVV.

This clone was detected once. The genes are TRBV5-4 and TRBJ1-4; D possibly corresponds to TRBD1 (6 bases). CDR1 and CDR2 from the germline V gene are SGHNT and YYREEE (reference sequence). With 4 bases removed from V and 8 bases from J, the gap between germline ends came to 18 bases. The CDR3 covers 15 residues. DNA of the CDR3: TGTGCCAGCAGCCCGGGGGGGGCGCAAGGGGAAAAACTGTTTTTT. Its protein is CASSPGGAQGEKLFF.

The chain has TRBV5-1 and TRBJ2-3; 7 nucleotides match TRBD2. CDR3 length: 12 residues. Trimming at V came to 4 bases and at J to 4 bases, leaving 0 bases not matched to a gene. Germline CDR1 is SGHRS and CDR2 is YFSETQ. CDR3 sequence reads: CASSRGADTQYF. CDR3 in DNA: TGCGCCAGCAGCCGGGGGGCAGATACGCAGTATTTT.

CDR3 sequence: CASSQFTGKQPQHF. CDR3 bases: TGTGCCAGCAGCCAATTCACCGGGAAACAGCCCCAGCATTTT. The chain has TRBV16 and TRBJ1-5; D is undetermined. Germline lookup yields CDR1 KGHSY and CDR2 FQNENV. Deletions cut 1 base from V and 7 bases from J, with 11 bases between. This CDR3 has 14 residues.

The chain carries TRBV5-1 and TRBJ1-1, with D uncertain. Germline CDR1 reads SGHRS; CDR2 reads YFSETQ. CDR3 length equals 13 residues. The V and J ends lost 4 bases and 2 bases respectively, with 9 bases between them. CDR3 loop: CASSHPSNTEAFF. CDR3 nucleotide sequence: TGCGCCAGCAGCCACCCAAGTAACACTGAAGCTTTCTTT. Based on the CDR3 plus reference TRBV5-1 and TRBJ1-1, the full variable domain is KAGVTQTPRYLIKTRGQQVTLSCSPISGHRSVSWYQQTPGQGLQFLFEYFSETQRNKGNFPGRFSGRQFSNSRSEMNVSTLELGDSALYLCASSHPSNTEAFFGQGTRLTVV.

This sequence joins TRBV9 and TRBJ1-2; 8 nucleotides match TRBD1. CDR1 is SGDLS, CDR2 YYNGEE, per germline. The CDR3 totals 14 residues. Germline trimming cut 0 bases from V and 3 bases from J; bases unmatched to any gene: 1. The DNA of the CDR3 is TGTGCCAGCAGCGTAGCAGGGGGCGACTATGGCTACACCTTC. Protein sequence: CASSVAGGDYGYTF.

This clone was seen only a few times. The chain couples TRBV28 to TRBJ1-4, with 8 bases that match TRBD1. Germline V lookup: CDR1 MDHEN, CDR2 SYDVKM. V shed 6 bases and J 7 bases; nucleotides not matched to a gene: 4. CDR3 length equals 13 residues. This CDR3 reads CASRDRAGEKLFF. The CDR3 DNA reads TGTGCCAGCAGGGACAGGGCGGGTGAAAAACTGTTTTTT.

V is TRBV6-4 and J is TRBJ2-2; TRBD1 might be the D (5 bases). V lost 6 bases and J 2 bases, leaving 19 bases between the germline ends. Germline V gene data show CDR1 as MRHNA and CDR2 as SNTAGT. The CDR3 loop spans 17 amino acids. The DNA of the CDR3 is TGTGCCAGCAGCCCCACGAAGGAAGACAGTAACACCGGGGAGCTGTTTTTT. Amino acids: CASSPTKEDSNTGELFF.

The chain employs TRBV18 and TRBJ1-1; D may be TRBD1 (5 bases). The CDR3 has 14 amino acids. Germline V gene data show CDR1 as KGHSH and CDR2 as LQKENI. V was trimmed by 3 bases and J by 2 bases, leaving 10 bases between them. CDR3 loop: CASSPRDGNTEAFF. The CDR3, as DNA: TGTGCCAGCTCACCCCGGGACGGAAACACTGAAGCTTTCTTT.

The V call is TRBV10-3, the J call TRBJ1-2, with D tentatively TRBD1 (5 bases). CDR3 length: 16 amino acids. Per germline, CDR1 ENHRY and CDR2 SYGVKD. V was clipped by 6 bases and J by 3 bases, with 20 bases between them. In nucleotides, the CDR3 is TGTGCCATCAGGAGCCGTGCGGGGGACTCTCACTATGGCTACACCTTC. Amino acids: CAIRSRAGDSHYGYTF.

The rearrangement joins TRBV11-2 to TRBJ1-2; D unresolved. Germline V CDR1 and CDR2: SGHAT, FQNNGV. Trimming took off 1 base at V and 6 bases at J, with 15 bases between the two ends. The CDR3 sequence is 15 residues long. The CDR3 region has the DNA TGTGCCAGCAGCTTAGTTGCCCCCTCGGGAGATGGCTACACCTTC. Translation: CASSLVAPSGDGYTF.

This sequence joins TRBV7-3 and TRBJ2-5; no clear D. The ends were cut back, 11 bases at V and 3 bases at J, with 13 bases in the middle. Germline loops: CDR1 SGHTA, CDR2 FQGTGA. CDR3 length: 12 amino acids. The CDR3 nucleotides read TGTGCCGACGGCAGGAAAAAAGAGACCCAGTACTTC. Translated, it gives CADGRKKETQYF.

This chain uses TRBV11-3 with TRBJ2-1; D is ambiguous. CDR1 is SGHNT, CDR2 YENEEA, per germline. Trimming took off 0 bases at V and 8 bases at J, with 11 bases between the two ends. This CDR3 has 14 residues. Here the CDR3 reads CASSLEPTLDEQFF. The CDR3 DNA sequence: TGTGCCAGCAGCTTAGAACCAACCCTTGATGAGCAGTTCTTC.

This chain uses TRBV5-6 with TRBJ2-7; D assignment may be TRBD1 or TRBD2 (6 bases each). The germline V gene encodes CDR1 SGHDT and CDR2 YYEEEE. Deletions cut 1 base from V and 5 bases from J, with 28 bases between. The CDR3 sequence is 19 residues long. For the CDR3, the DNA is TGTGCCAGCAGCTTGAGGAGGGGGTACGGGACCAGTGCTCTGGACGAGCAGTACTTC. This translates into CASSLRRGYGTSALDEQYF.

The chain has TRBV2 and TRBJ1-1, with TRBD1 as a possible D gene (5 bases). With 0 bases removed from V and 11 bases from J, the gap between germline ends came to 13 bases. This CDR3 has 13 residues. Per germline, CDR1 SNHLY and CDR2 FYNNEI. This CDR3 is CASSEARDGLAFF. The CDR3 DNA follows: TGTGCCAGCAGTGAAGCGCGGGACGGGCTGGCTTTCTTT.

This chain joins TRBV5-6 and TRBJ1-2; D is unresolved. The CDR3 sequence is 12 residues long. Germline assignment: CDR1 SGHDT and CDR2 YYEEEE. V was trimmed by 5 bases and J by 0 bases, leaving 5 bases between them. CDR3 sequence reads: CASSYANYGYTF. CDR3 in DNA: TGTGCCAGCAGTTACGCTAACTATGGCTACACCTTC. Together with reference TRBV5-6 and TRBJ1-2, the CDR3 gives the full variable domain: DAGVTQSPTHLIKTRGQQVTLRCSPKSGHDTVSWYQQALGQGPQFIFQYYEEEERQRGNFPDRFSGHQFPNYSSELNVNALLLGDSALYLCASSYANYGYTFGSGTRLTVV.

The rearrangement uses TRBV9 and TRBJ2-1, with 7 bases matching TRBD2. From germline, CDR1 is SGDLS and CDR2 YYNGEE. The CDR3 is made up of 13 amino acids. V was pared by 6 bases and J by 3 bases, with 3 bases of the junction left unmatched. The CDR3 loop is CASNSGDYNEQFF. CDR3 DNA: TGTGCCAGCAACAGCGGGGACTACAATGAGCAGTTCTTC.

J is TRBJ1-1 and V is TRBV2; no reliable D call. Per germline, CDR1 SNHLY and CDR2 FYNNEI. V lost 1 base, J lost 6 bases, and 18 bases lay in between. The CDR3 is 16 amino acids. The CDR3 DNA reads as TGTGCCAGCAGTGAAGAAGCTAGGCGGAGGGTCGCTGAAGCTTTCTTT. This codes for CASSEEARRRVAEAFF.

The CDR3 coding sequence is TGTGCCAGCAGTTACTCGAAGACGGGGGCTTTCTTT. Translation gives CASSYSKTGAFF. The V gene is TRBV6-6, the J gene TRBJ1-1; no reliable D call. Germline CDR1 MNHNY, CDR2 SVGAGI (reference sequence). V gave up 0 bases and J gave up 11 bases, with 10 bases separating them. The CDR3 is made up of 12 amino acids.

The chain has TRBV13 and TRBJ1-5, with D perhaps matching TRBD1 (5 bases). The CDR3 sequence is 14 residues long. V shed 0 bases and J shed 8 bases, with 11 bases lying between them. In germline, CDR1 is PRHDT, CDR2 FYEKMQ (reference sequence). The CDR3 nucleotides read TGTGCCAGCAGCTTAGGCCCGGGACGAGAGCCCCAGCATTTT. This translates into CASSLGPGREPQHF.

The rearrangement links TRBV7-8 to TRBJ1-2; D not certain. The ends were cut back, 0 bases at V and 5 bases at J, with 10 bases in the middle. CDR3 length equals 14 residues. The germline V gene encodes CDR1 SGHVS and CDR2 FQNEAQ. This chain's CDR3 is CASSLAPGKYGYTF. The DNA for the CDR3 is TGTGCCAGCAGCTTAGCGCCAGGAAAGTATGGCTACACCTTC.

In DNA form, the CDR3 reads TGTGCCAGCAGTTACCGACAACAGGGGTCCTACGAGCAGTACTTC. It translates to CASSYRQQGSYEQYF. The V and J genes are TRBV6-5 and TRBJ2-7, with TRBD1 identical over 7 bases. The CDR3 totals 15 residues. J lost 1 base, V lost 2 bases, and 5 bases had no gene match. Germline CDR1 is MNHEY and CDR2 is SVGAGI.

The rearrangement joins TRBV7-9 to TRBJ2-1; TRBD2 agrees at 8 bases. V dropped 4 bases and J dropped 2; count of bases not matched to a gene: 7. Germline V CDR1 and CDR2: SEHNR, FQNEAQ (reference sequence). The CDR3 contains 16 residues. In DNA form, the CDR3 reads TGTGCCAGCAGCTCGAGGGCGGGAGGCACCTACAATGAGCAGTTCTTC. This sequence encodes CASSSRAGGTYNEQFF.

V and J are TRBV19 and TRBJ2-7; D possibly matches TRBD1 or TRBD2 (5 bases each). V shed 2 bases and J shed 6 bases, with 17 bases lying between them. Germline V gene data show CDR1 as LNHDA and CDR2 as SQIVND (reference sequence). This CDR3 region has 15 residues. CDR3 region: CASSIRGTYYAEQYF. In DNA, the CDR3 is TGTGCCAGTAGTATACGAGGGACGTACTACGCCGAGCAGTACTTC.